The 9 T cell receptor beta chains below were found in one sample sequenced in a study of cytotoxic CD8 clonotypes in ibrutinib-treated CLL. Data came from immunoSEQ multiplex PCR; TCRdb stores just in-frame clones and leaves some out. This sample carries tens of thousands of clones, approximately 48% of them seen once, and the ten largest clones take under 20%. Sequenced here: PBMCs, sampled before ibrutinib treatment. The receptors were sampled from a human donor with chronic lymphocytic leukemia.

This clone was observed a handful of times. V gene TRBV11-1 combines with J gene TRBJ2-7; TRBD2 agrees at 8 bases. This CDR3 is 14 amino acids long. Germline CDR1 and CDR2: SGHAT and FQDESV (reference sequence). The V and J ends lost 5 bases and 2 bases, in that order; junction bases with no gene match: 5. CDR3 sequence (DNA): TGTGCCAGCAGCCCCACTAGCGGCCCCTACGAGCAGTACTTC. This translates into CASSPTSGPYEQYF.

This clone appeared a few times. V gene TRBV2 combines with J gene TRBJ1-2; the D gene is possibly TRBD1 (5 bases). Trimming took off 5 bases at V and 8 bases at J, with 15 bases between the two ends. The CDR3 is 13 residues long. Per germline, CDR1 SNHLY and CDR2 FYNNEI. The CDR3 spells CASSIDMTEGYTF. The CDR3 nucleotides read TGTGCCAGCAGTATTGACATGACAGAAGGCTACACCTTC.

This clone occurred a few times. The rearrangement links TRBV6-6 to TRBJ1-1; 8 bases line up with TRBD1. The CDR3 consists of 15 residues. CDR1 is MNHNY and CDR2 is SVGAGI in the germline V gene (reference sequence). The V segment lost 6 bases and the J segment 3 bases; nucleotides outside the gene matches: 9. The CDR3 spells CASRLTGEWDTEAFF. CDR3 bases: TGTGCCAGCAGACTGACAGGGGAGTGGGACACTGAAGCTTTCTTT.

The chain carries TRBV9 and TRBJ1-2; TRBD1 agrees at 8 bases. Germline trimming cut 4 bases from V and 8 bases from J; bases unmatched to any gene: 16. This CDR3 has 16 amino acids. The V gene's germline CDR1 is SGDLS and CDR2 YYNGEE. The CDR3 loop is CASSNPGTGRGRGYTF. The CDR3 DNA reads as TGTGCCAGCAGCAATCCCGGGACAGGCCGCGGTCGAGGCTACACCTTC.

V usage is TRBV5-1 and J usage is TRBJ1-3; possibly TRBD1 for D (5 bases). Germline V gene data show CDR1 as SGHRS and CDR2 as YFSETQ. The V end lost 5 bases, the J end lost 0 bases, and 18 bases lay between the germline ends. The CDR3 is made up of 17 amino acids. CDR3 bases: TGCGCCAGCAGATCCAATCCCGGGACGGGCTCTGGAAACACCATATATTTT. Translated, it gives CASRSNPGTGSGNTIYF.

The chain carries TRBV2 and TRBJ2-7; no clear D. V dropped 7 bases and J dropped 4 bases, with 8 bases sitting between them. The germline V gene encodes CDR1 SNHLY and CDR2 FYNNEI. The CDR3 sequence is 11 residues long. CDR3 DNA sequence: TGTGCCAGCAATTCTGCTTACGAGCAGTACTTC. Translation: CASNSAYEQYF. Variable domain in full (rest from reference TRBV2 and TRBJ2-7): EPEVTQTPSHQVTQMGQEVILRCVPISNHLYFYWYRQILGQKVEFLVSFYNNEISEKSEIFDDQFSVERPDGSNFTLKIRSTKLEDSAMYFCASNSAYEQYFGPGTRLTVT.

This rearrangement joins TRBV5-6 to TRBJ2-1; D unresolved. Between the trimmed V and J ends, which lost 0 bases and 4 bases, there was a span of 8 bases. CDR3 length equals 14 residues. Germline V CDR1 and CDR2: SGHDT, YYEEEE. The CDR3 reads CASSLVPKYNEQFF. CDR3 nucleotide sequence: TGTGCCAGCAGCTTGGTACCTAAATACAATGAGCAGTTCTTC.

This clone appeared a single time. This chain links TRBV11-2 with TRBJ1-1; D not certain. The CDR3 totals 14 residues. Trimming removed 1 base at V and 0 bases at J, with 6 bases between. The germline V gene has CDR1 SGHAT and CDR2 FQNNGV. The chain's CDR3 is CASSLGRMNTEAFF. The CDR3 DNA follows: TGTGCCAGCAGCTTAGGCAGAATGAACACTGAAGCTTTCTTT.

The chain recombines TRBV6-6 with TRBJ2-5; the match to TRBD2 covers 14 bases. CDR1 is MNHNY, CDR2 SVGAGI, per germline (reference sequence). The CDR3 spans 15 residues. V lost 5 bases to trimming and J lost 4 bases; unmatched junction nucleotides: 3. The DNA for the CDR3 is TGTGCCAGCAGTCGGACTAGCGGGGGGCTAGAGACCCAGTACTTC. It codes for CASSRTSGGLETQYF.